The clone carrying this T cell receptor (beta chain) has only a few counts. The TCRbeta library incorporated unique molecular identifiers. TCRdb processed the PCR reads anew with MiXCR; each CDR3 protein has one entry. Of about 610,000 distinct CDR3 sequences listed, roughly a tenth are singletons. This entry is derived from a study of T-cell reconstitution after alpha-beta-depleted transplantation in children. Per germline, CDR1 ENHRY and CDR2 SYGVKD. The CDR3 is 14 residues long. Trimming removed 3 bases at V and 5 bases at J, with 12 bases between. The gene calls are TRBV10-3 and TRBJ2-3; D may be TRBD1 or TRBD2 (6 bases each). The specimen was PBMCs from the stem cell graft donor, collected from the stem cell graft. The receptor was isolated from a human donor who donated a stem cell graft to a child with acute myeloid leukemia. DNA for the CDR3: TGTGCCATCAGTGACCGGAGGGGGGAAGATACGCAGTATTTT. Translating gives CAISDRRGEDTQYF.